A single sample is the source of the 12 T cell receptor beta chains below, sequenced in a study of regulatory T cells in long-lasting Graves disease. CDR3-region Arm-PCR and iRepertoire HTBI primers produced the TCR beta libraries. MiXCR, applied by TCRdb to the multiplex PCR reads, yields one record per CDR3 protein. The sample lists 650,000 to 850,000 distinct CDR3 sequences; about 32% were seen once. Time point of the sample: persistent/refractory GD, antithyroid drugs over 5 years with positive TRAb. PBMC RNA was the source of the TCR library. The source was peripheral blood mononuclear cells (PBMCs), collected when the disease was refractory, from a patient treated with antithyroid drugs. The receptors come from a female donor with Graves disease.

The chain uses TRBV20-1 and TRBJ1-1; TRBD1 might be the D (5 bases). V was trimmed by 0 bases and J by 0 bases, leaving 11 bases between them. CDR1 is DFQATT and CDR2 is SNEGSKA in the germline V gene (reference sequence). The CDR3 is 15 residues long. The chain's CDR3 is CSARETGTVNTEAFF. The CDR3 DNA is TGCAGTGCTAGAGAAACCGGGACGGTGAACACTGAAGCTTTCTTT.

The CDR3 protein is CASTHGQGAVSPLHF. The CDR3 coding sequence is TGTGCCAGCACCCACGGACAGGGGGCGGTTTCACCCCTCCACTTT. This chain uses TRBV3-1 with TRBJ1-6; 11 bases are a match to TRBD1. V gave up 7 bases and J gave up 9 bases; unmatched junction bases: 8. This CDR3 has 15 amino acids. Germline V lookup: CDR1 LGHDT, CDR2 YNNKEL (reference sequence).

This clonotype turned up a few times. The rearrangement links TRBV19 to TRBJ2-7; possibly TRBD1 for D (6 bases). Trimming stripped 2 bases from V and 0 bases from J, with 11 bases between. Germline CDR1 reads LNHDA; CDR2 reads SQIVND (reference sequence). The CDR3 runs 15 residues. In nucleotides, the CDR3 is TGTGCCAGTAGTATACGTGGGGGCAGCTCCTACGAGCAGTACTTC. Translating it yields CASSIRGGSSYEQYF.

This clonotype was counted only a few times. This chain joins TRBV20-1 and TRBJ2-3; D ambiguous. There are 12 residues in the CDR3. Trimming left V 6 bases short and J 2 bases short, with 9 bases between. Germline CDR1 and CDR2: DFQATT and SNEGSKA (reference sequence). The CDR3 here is CSAPYSTDTQYF. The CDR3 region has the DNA TGCAGTGCACCGTACTCCACAGATACGCAGTATTTT.

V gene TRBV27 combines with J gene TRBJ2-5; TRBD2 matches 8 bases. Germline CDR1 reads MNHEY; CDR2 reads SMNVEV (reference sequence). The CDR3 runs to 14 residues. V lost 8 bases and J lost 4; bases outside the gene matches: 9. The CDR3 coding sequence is TGTGCCAGCGGGAGCGGGAGAGTCCCAGAGACCCAGTACTTC. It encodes CASGSGRVPETQYF.

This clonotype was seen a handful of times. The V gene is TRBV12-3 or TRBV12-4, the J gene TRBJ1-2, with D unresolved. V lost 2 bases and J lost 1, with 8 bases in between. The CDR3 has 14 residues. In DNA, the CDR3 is TGTGCCAGCAGTTTAAGTCAGAGTAACTATGGCTACACCTTC. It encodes CASSLSQSNYGYTF.

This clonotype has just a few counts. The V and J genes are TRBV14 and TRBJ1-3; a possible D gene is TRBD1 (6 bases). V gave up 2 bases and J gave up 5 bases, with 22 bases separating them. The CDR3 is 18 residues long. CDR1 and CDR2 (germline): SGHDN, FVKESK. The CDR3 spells CASSQPGTKVYSRNTIYF. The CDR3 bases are TGTGCCAGCAGCCAACCCGGGACAAAAGTCTACAGCAGAAACACCATATATTTT. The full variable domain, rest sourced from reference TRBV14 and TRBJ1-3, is EAGVTQFPSHSVIEKGQTVTLRCDPISGHDNLYWYRRVMGKEIKFLLHFVKESKQDESGMPNNRFLAERTGGTYSTLKVQPAELEDSGVYFCASSQPGTKVYSRNTIYFGEGSWLTVV.

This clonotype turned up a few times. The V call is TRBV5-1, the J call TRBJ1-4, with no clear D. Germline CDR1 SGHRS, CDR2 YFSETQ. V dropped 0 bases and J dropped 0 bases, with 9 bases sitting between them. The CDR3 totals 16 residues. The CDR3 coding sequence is TGCGCCAGCAGCTTGGCCGCAAGAGCAACTAATGAAAAACTGTTTTTT. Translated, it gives CASSLAARATNEKLFF.

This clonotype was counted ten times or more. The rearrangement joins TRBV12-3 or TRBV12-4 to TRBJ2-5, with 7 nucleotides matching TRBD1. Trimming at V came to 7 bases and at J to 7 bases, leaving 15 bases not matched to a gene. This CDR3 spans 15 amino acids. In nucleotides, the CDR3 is TGTGCCAGCACAACCGACAGGGTCGGGACGCGGACCCAGTACTTC. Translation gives CASTTDRVGTRTQYF.

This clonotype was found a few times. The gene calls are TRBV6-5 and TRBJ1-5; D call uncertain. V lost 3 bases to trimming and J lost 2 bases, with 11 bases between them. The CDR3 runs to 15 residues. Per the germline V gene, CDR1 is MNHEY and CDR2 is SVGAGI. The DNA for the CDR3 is TGTGCCAGCAGTTATTCGGTGGTGGGCAATCAGCCCCAGCATTTT. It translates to CASSYSVVGNQPQHF.

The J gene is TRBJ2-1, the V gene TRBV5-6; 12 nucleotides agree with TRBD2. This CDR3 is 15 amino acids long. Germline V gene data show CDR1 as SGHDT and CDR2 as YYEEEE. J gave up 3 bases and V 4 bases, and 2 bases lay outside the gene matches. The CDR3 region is CASSRTSGNYNEQFF. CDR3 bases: TGTGCCAGCAGCCGGACTAGCGGGAACTACAATGAGCAGTTCTTC.

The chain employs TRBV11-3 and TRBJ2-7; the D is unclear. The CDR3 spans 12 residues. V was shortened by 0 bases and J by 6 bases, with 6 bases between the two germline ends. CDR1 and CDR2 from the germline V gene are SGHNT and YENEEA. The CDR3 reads CASSLDMTEQYF. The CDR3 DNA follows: TGTGCCAGCAGCTTAGATATGACCGAGCAGTACTTC.